The clone carrying this T cell receptor (beta chain) occurred many times. The same CDR3 arises from other DNA sequences in this sample as well. Germline V gives CDR1 ENHRY, CDR2 SYGVKD. The CDR3 spans 11 residues. Trimming removed 6 bases at V and 0 bases at J, with 3 bases between. The data were obtained in a study of shared clonotypes between healthy human individuals. Some clones are missing from TCRdb's copy, which holds only in-frame ones; the method was immunoSEQ multiplex PCR. Among under 1,100,000 clones listed, about 74% were seen once. The chain joins TRBV10-3 to TRBJ2-7; the D is unclear. What was sequenced was memory CD4+ T cells sorted from blood. As to subset: CD45RA-negative fraction. The receptor's source is a man between 18 and 29 years old in good health. The CDR3 reads CAISSSYEQYF. As DNA, the CDR3 is TGTGCCATCAGCAGCTCCTACGAGCAGTACTTC.